This is a list of T cell receptor beta chains from one sample in a study of T cell responses to AZD1222 COVID-19 vaccine. TCRdb's copy holds only in-frame clones and misses some; the assay was immunoSEQ multiplex PCR. The profile shows 95,000 to 150,000 clones, around 91% of them singletons. Sequencing used peripheral blood, obtained on day 0 of AZD1222 vaccination. These receptor sequences come from an adult in good health. The CDR3 runs from the conserved cysteine through the conserved F or W. The D gene is left open where the match is weak. Rows give clone size only sometimes, using once, few, many, or a class for an expanded clone.

j_call,d_call,v_call,clone_size,cdr3_nt,cdr3_aa
TRBJ2-2,-,TRBV30,-,TGTGCCTGGAGGCCCCGGGGGAGAACCGGGGAGCTGTTTTTT,CAWRPRGRTGELFF
TRBJ1-1,-,TRBV18,-,TGTGCCAGCTCACATTCCACAGTGTACACTGAAGCTTTCTTT,CASSHSTVYTEAFF
TRBJ1-4,-,TRBV6-6,-,TGTGCCAGCGAAGGAGGGGGAGGAAAACTGTTTTTT,CASEGGGGKLFF
TRBJ2-7,TRBD1,TRBV7-2,-,TGTGCCAGCAGCTCCCGGGCTGGGACAGGGGGCCGGGAGCAGTACTTC,CASSSRAGTGGREQYF
TRBJ2-5,TRBD2,TRBV2,-,TGTGCCAGCAGTCGACTAGCGGGGGGGCAAGAGACCCAGTACTTC,CASSRLAGGQETQYF
TRBJ1-6,-,TRBV27,-,TGTGCCAGCAGTCACGGGGGGGTTTACCCCCTCCACTTT,CASSHGGVYPLHF
TRBJ1-6,-,TRBV7-2,once,TGTGCCAGCAGCTCCCTGTTTCTGGGGTACAGTTCACCCCTCCACTTT,CASSSLFLGYSSPLHF
TRBJ1-5,-,TRBV5-5,once,TGTGCCAGCAGCTCGACCCCTATACCGGGGGCCGATCAGCCCCAGCATTTT,CASSSTPIPGADQPQHF
TRBJ1-2,TRBD1,TRBV13,-,TGTGCCAGCAGCCCCCACAGGGGGGGTATGAGGGGCTACACCTTC,CASSPHRGGMRGYTF
TRBJ1-5,-,TRBV12-3/TRBV12-4,-,TGTGCCAGCAGTTTAGGCCGGACTACCCCCTCTCATTTT,CASSLGRTTPSHF
TRBJ2-7,-,TRBV19,-,TGTGCCAGTAGTATAGAGCCCACCAAACTCTACGAGCAGTACTTC,CASSIEPTKLYEQYF
TRBJ1-5,TRBD1,TRBV5-1,once,TGCGCCAGCAGCTTGGAGGGCGGGACAGGGGTTACCCAGCATTTT,CASSLEGGTGVTQHF
TRBJ1-5,-,TRBV10-3,-,TGTGCCATCAGTGAGTCGAAGGGACTGCCCCAAGGAGGGGCCCAGCATTTT,CAISESKGLPQGGAQHF
TRBJ2-2,-,TRBV5-6,-,TGTGCCAGCAGCTTGAGTTTGCAGATGAACACCGGGGAGCTGTTTTTT,CASSLSLQMNTGELFF
TRBJ1-4,-,TRBV27,-,TGTGCCAGCAGTTTATATGGGTCATCAGGAAAACTGTTTTTT,CASSLYGSSGKLFF
TRBJ1-1,-,TRBV19,few,TGTGCCAGTAGTATGGCTCCAGGTGGCAGCACAGGGGCTTTCTTT,CASSMAPGGSTGAFF
TRBJ2-6,-,TRBV7-9,-,TGTGCCAGCAGCTTAGGATCAGGCTCAGGGGGGGCCAACGTCCTGACTTTC,CASSLGSGSGGANVLTF
TRBJ2-3,TRBD2,TRBV27,-,TGTGCCAGCAGTTCCCCGGGACTAGCGCTCGGCGGGGGGACAGATACGCAGTATTTT,CASSSPGLALGGGTDTQYF
TRBJ2-2,TRBD2,TRBV9,once,TGTGCCAGCAGCCCCGGGGGGGCCGGCGGGGAGCTGTTTTTT,CASSPGGAGGELFF
TRBJ1-1,-,TRBV27,-,TGTGCCAGCAGCCCCACGGGGCCGAACACTGAAGCTTTCTTT,CASSPTGPNTEAFF
TRBJ2-5,TRBD2,TRBV10-3,few,TGTGCCATCAGTGGGACTAGCGGGAGGGCGTCACAAGAGACCCAGTACTTC,CAISGTSGRASQETQYF
TRBJ1-6,TRBD1,TRBV7-6,-,TGTGCCAGCAGCTTAAGGGGGCTTCTTAATTCACCCCTCCACTTT,CASSLRGLLNSPLHF
TRBJ2-7,TRBD1,TRBV7-2,once,TGTGCCAGCAAACAGGGGGCCGGCTCCTACGAGCAGTACTTC,CASKQGAGSYEQYF
TRBJ1-1,-,TRBV10-2,-,TGCGCCAGTCAGGAGTACATGAACACTGAAGCTTTCTTT,CASQEYMNTEAFF
TRBJ1-1,-,TRBV6-2/TRBV6-3,-,TGTGCCAGCAGCCGAATGGGGCGCTTCGCTGAAGCTTTCTTT,CASSRMGRFAEAFF
TRBJ2-7,-,TRBV5-5,-,TGTGCCAGCAGCGAAGCGATCGCGGGGACGGAGGCCTCCGAGCAGTACTTC,CASSEAIAGTEASEQYF
TRBJ1-1,-,TRBV7-8,-,TGTGCCAGCAGCTATTTGGCCTCTGAAGCTTTCTTT,CASSYLASEAFF
TRBJ2-7,TRBD1,TRBV25-1,-,TGTGCCAGCAGTGCCCCCGGGACAGGGACCTACGAGCAGTACTTC,CASSAPGTGTYEQYF
TRBJ2-1,TRBD2,TRBV5-1,few,TGCGCCAGCAGCGCCGGGGGGGCGGTCTACAATGAGCAGTTCTTC,CASSAGGAVYNEQFF
TRBJ1-1,-,TRBV5-4,-,TGTGCCAGCAGCTTGGCGGACGCTGAAGCTTTCTTT,CASSLADAEAFF
TRBJ1-4,TRBD1,TRBV28,-,TGTGCCAGCAGTTTACCCGGGACAGGGGTCGGCGAAAAACTGTTTTTT,CASSLPGTGVGEKLFF